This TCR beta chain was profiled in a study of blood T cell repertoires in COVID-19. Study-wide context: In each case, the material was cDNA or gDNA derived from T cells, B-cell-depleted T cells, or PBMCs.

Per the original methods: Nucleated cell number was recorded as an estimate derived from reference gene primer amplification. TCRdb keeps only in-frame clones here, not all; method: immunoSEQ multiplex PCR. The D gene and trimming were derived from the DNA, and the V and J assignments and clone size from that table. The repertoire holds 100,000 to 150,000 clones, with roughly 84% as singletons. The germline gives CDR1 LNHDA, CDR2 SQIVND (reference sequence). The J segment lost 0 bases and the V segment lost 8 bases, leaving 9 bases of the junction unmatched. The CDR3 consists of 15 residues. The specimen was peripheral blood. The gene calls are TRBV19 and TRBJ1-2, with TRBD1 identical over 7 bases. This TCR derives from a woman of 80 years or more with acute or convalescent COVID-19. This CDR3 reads CASVIGQGANYGYTF. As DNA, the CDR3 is TGTGCCAGTGTCATAGGTCAGGGGGCTAACTATGGCTACACCTTC. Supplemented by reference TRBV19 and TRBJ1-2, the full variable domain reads DGGITQSPKYLFRKEGQNVTLSCEQNLNHDAMYWYRQDPGQGLRLIYYSQIVNDFQKGDIAEGYSVSREKKESFPLTVTSAQKNPTAFYLCASVIGQGANYGYTFGSGTRLTVV.